The next 5 T cell receptor beta chains were all read from a single sample in a study of shared clonotypes between healthy human individuals. Libraries were prepared by immunoSEQ multiplex PCR; TCRdb keeps only in-frame clonotypes and omits some of them. Counted here are 2 million to 2.5 million clones, 95% occurring once; the ten biggest clones make up 0.1% to 0.15%. The sample consisted of naive CD4+ T cells sorted from blood. Indicated subset: CD45RA+ positively selected. Receptors originate from a man between 18 and 29 years old in good health.

The gene calls are TRBV6-4 and TRBJ1-6; no definite D call. CDR3 length: 13 residues. V lost 6 bases and J lost 10, with 13 bases in between. The germline CDR1 and CDR2 sequences are MRHNA and SNTAGT. The CDR3 DNA reads as TGTGCCAGCAGGAGAGACCTCGTGTCACCCCTCCACTTT. Protein sequence: CASRRDLVSPLHF.

The rearrangement uses TRBV5-5 and TRBJ2-7, with 7 bases lining up with TRBD1. Unmatched junction bases numbered 2, after V lost 0 bases and J lost 2 bases. CDR3 length equals 14 residues. The V gene's germline CDR1 is SGHKS and CDR2 YYEKEE (reference sequence). CDR3 residues: CASSLATGAYEQYF. The CDR3 DNA reads TGTGCCAGCAGCTTGGCTACAGGGGCCTACGAGCAGTACTTC. Together with reference TRBV5-5 and TRBJ2-7, the CDR3 gives the full variable domain: DAGVTQSPTHLIKTRGQQVTLRCSPISGHKSVSWYQQVLGQGPQFIFQYYEKEERGRGNFPDRFSARQFPNYSSELNVNALLLGDSALYLCASSLATGAYEQYFGPGTRLTVT.

This chain links TRBV7-9 with TRBJ2-3; 7 bases fit TRBD1. The CDR3 contains 15 residues. J lost 2 bases, V lost 5 bases, and 7 bases had no gene match. Per germline, CDR1 SEHNR and CDR2 FQNEAQ (reference sequence). Written as DNA, the CDR3 is TGTGCCAGCAGCCGACGGGACAGCTACACAGATACGCAGTATTTT. Translating gives CASSRRDSYTDTQYF.

This chain connects TRBV5-6 to TRBJ2-5, with D possibly being TRBD2 (5 bases). The CDR3 totals 17 residues. V lost 2 bases, J lost 3 bases, and 20 bases lay in between. The germline CDR1 and CDR2 sequences are SGHDT and YYEEEE. The CDR3 DNA sequence: TGTGCCAGCAGCTTTATGGCTACCGGGATCCCAGAAGAGACCCAGTACTTC. Translating it yields CASSFMATGIPEETQYF.

CDR3 in DNA: TGCGCCAGCAGCTCGCTAGCGGGAGTCACCGGGGAGCTGTTTTTT. Translating gives CASSSLAGVTGELFF. The chain employs TRBV5-1 and TRBJ2-2; 10 bases fit TRBD2. Germline values: CDR1 SGHRS, CDR2 YFSETQ. Trimming at V came to 3 bases and at J to 4 bases, leaving 3 bases not matched to a gene. This CDR3 spans 15 amino acids.